This T cell receptor beta chain originates from a study of radiation and T cells in renal cell carcinoma (TCRdb year 2020). Notes on the research overall: Samples came from a clinical trial, in which primary renal cell carcinomas received 15 Gy stereotactic body radiation therapy followed by nephrectomy 4 weeks later. TCR beta sequencing covered 50 or so samples in total, comprising 25 or so tumors and roughly 27 peripheral blood samples. A total of approximately 4 million unique CDR3 nucleotide sequences, encoding 2.5 million to 3 million unique CDR3 amino acid sequences, were found across all 50 or so samples. The investigation overall reported the following: Because pretreatment tumor biopsies were not available, the baseline intratumoral presence of clonotypes could not be determined. Dynamics of the blood repertoire were not tracked past 4 weeks after treatment. Because the trial had a single-armed design, the trial could not examine how radiation dose or scheduling affected the TCR repertoire. An increase in top tumor clonotypes in blood was observed from baseline to 2 weeks post-radiation, followed by contraction by 4 weeks, which was taken to suggest transient expansion of tumor-resident clones.

TCR beta libraries were generated from genomic DNA with the immunoSEQ kit, following the manufacturer's recommendations. Library preparation used a first multiplex PCR with proprietary primers, then a second PCR adding unique barcodes, with bead cleanups after each round. Each sample batch included a kit-provided positive control reaction and a negative control reaction. The final libraries were assessed on an Agilent 4200 TapeStation D1000 ScreenTape, pooled by volume, and quantified by qPCR. Sequencing ran on an Illumina NextSeq500 with a MidOutput 150-cycle cartridge, using 156 Read1 and 15 Index1 cycles with kit custom primers. The pooled library was loaded at around 1 pM with around 20% PhiX control spiked in. In the source study's methods: Vendor-processed data were analyzed in R, with a clonotype defined as all T cells sharing the same CDR3 nucleotide sequence. In the clone abundance analyses, frequencies were normalized to the 10,000 most abundant clones in each sample. Public T cell clones, averaging fewer than five per sample, were removed before analysis. A difference in abundance of at least 32-fold between compartments was used to define tumor-enriched and baseline blood-enriched clonotypes. A beta-binomial differential abundance model was used to identify clonotypes that were expanded or contracted between blood time points. The Baroni-Urbani and Buser coefficient was used to measure tumor-blood repertoire similarity, and groups were compared with two-tailed Wilcoxon tests in R. TCRdb retrieved this table from immuneACCESS and kept in-frame rearrangements only. Not all clones are present; in checked studies, unresolved V genes account for under half, and no reason is known for the remainder. That table gives V, J and clone size, and the DNA gave D and trimming. This sample holds 150,000 or so clones; 88% were observed only once. The ten biggest clones cover over 3.5% of the sample.

As concerns this clone: Its antigen is unknown. It has no much larger one-base neighbor in the sample; base qualities were not kept.

Reading the label with the study, this specimen's time point is: baseline pretreatment blood. The meaning of the sample's treatment or condition label: 15 Gy SBRT to primary tumor, nephrectomy 4 weeks later. To follow tumor-enriched clonotypes, peripheral blood was collected serially from radiation-treated patients at baseline and again at 2 weeks and 4 weeks after SBRT. Every patient had renal cell carcinoma of clear cell pathology. Genomic DNA for TCR sequencing was prepared using the QIAamp DNA Blood Mini Kit (Qiagen). Samples were included in the analyses only if all quality control checks were passed. Cut back by 3 bases and 10 bases, the V and J ends lie 10 bases apart. CDR1 is given as SGHAT and CDR2 as FQNNGV, both from the germline V gene. The CDR3 goes from the cysteine to the phenylalanine over 13 residues. Of the read, only the CDR3 DNA is kept; its 39 bases are in frame from base 1.

Material: blood, obtained from a patient whose treatment included radiotherapy and nephrectomy. The TCR sequence derives from a woman in her seventies with renal cell carcinoma. The chain is encoded by TRBV11-2 joined to TRBJ1-6; 6 matching bases give a weak D call of TRBD1. The nucleotides are TGTGCCAGCAGCTTCGGACAGACGTCACCCCTCCACTTT. Its protein product is CASSFGQTSPLHF.